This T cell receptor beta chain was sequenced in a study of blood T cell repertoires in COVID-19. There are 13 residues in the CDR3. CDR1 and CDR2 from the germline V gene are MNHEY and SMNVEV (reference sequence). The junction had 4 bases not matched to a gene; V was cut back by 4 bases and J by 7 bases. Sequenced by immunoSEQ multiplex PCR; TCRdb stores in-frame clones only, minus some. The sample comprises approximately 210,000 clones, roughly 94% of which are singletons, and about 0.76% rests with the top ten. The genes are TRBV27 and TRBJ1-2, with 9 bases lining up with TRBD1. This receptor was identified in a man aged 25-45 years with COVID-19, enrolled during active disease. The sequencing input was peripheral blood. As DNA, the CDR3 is TGTGCCAGCAGTTCTACAGGGGGCTTTGGCTACACCTTC. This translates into CASSSTGGFGYTF.